The TCR beta chain described here comes from a study of T cell clones after liver transplantation. Study-wide context: Draws occurred before transplant, before withdrawal, and after complete or failed withdrawal.

This clone has a single count. V was pared by 4 bases and J by 9 bases, with 11 bases between. The germline V gene has CDR1 SGDLS and CDR2 YYNGEE. The CDR3 totals 13 residues. Sequencing used immunoSEQ multiplex PCR; TCRdb keeps in-frame clones, though not all of them. Of about 99,000 clones in the sample, about 80% were seen once. This TCR was recovered from a human patient who received a liver transplant. Some of these T cells may belong to the graft donor. The chain recombines TRBV9 with TRBJ1-6; no definite D call. The source material was CD4+ T cells from blood, sampled approximately 50 months after liver transplant. CDR3 residues: CASSPNPRSPLHF. CDR3 sequence (DNA): TGTGCCAGCAGCCCCAACCCCCGTTCACCCCTCCACTTT.